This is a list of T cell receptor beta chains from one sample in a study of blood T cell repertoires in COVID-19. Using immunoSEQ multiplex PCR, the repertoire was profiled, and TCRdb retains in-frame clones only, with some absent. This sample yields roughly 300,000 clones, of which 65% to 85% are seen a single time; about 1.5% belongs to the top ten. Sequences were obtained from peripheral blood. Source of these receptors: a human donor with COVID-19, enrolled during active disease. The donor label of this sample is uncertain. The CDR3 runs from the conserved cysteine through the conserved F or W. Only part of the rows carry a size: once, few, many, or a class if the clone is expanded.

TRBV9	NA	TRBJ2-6	CASSEPSGANVLTF
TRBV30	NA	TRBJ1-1	CAWSSTGNTEAFF
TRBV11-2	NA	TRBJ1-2	CASSPTGRHGYTF
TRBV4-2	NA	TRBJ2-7	CASSHGAESSYEQYF
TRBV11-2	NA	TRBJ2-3	CASSLEGSTDTQYF
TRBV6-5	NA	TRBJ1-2	CASRQGASGYTF
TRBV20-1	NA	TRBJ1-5	CSARDSRSQHF
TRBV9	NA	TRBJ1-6	CASSTTGINSPLHF
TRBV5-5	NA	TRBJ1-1	CASSLIPALGAEAFF
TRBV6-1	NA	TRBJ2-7	CASSEDRDKQYF
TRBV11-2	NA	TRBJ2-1	CASSFGLAEEQFF
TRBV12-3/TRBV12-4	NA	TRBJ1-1	CASSGAGTYAFF
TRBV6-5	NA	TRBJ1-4	CASSLGGLGNEKLFF
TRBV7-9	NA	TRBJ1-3	CASSPRWRESSGNTIYF
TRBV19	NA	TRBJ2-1	CASSISEGVKEQFF
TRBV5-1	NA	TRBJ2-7	CASSPGGPSGSGAGQYF
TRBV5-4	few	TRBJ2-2	CASSLAGTSFTGELFF
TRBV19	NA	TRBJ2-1	CASSIWTSGRDDNEQFF
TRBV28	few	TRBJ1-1	CASSPRGLNTEAFF
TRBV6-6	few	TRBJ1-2	CASSTPTTGSYGYTF
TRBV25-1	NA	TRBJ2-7	CASSEGTGSYEQYF
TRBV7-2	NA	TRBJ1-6	CASSLQQGNSPLHF
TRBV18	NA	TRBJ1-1	CASSPGQGWVNTEAFF
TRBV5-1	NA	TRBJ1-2	CASSLAGRENYGYTF
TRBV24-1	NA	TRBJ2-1	CATSEASGRDEQFF
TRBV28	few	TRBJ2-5	CASSFGVAGVATQYF
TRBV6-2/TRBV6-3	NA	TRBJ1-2	CASSRVTDSGGYTF
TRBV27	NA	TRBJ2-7	CASSSRAPGLAGGVGNEQYF